Listed here are 14 T cell receptor beta chains from one sample, sequenced in a study of blood T cell repertoires in COVID-19. Clones were sequenced by immunoSEQ multiplex PCR, and TCRdb holds only the in-frame ones, with some missing. The sample carries 110,000 or so clones, over 70% recorded once. The source material was peripheral blood. All receptors derive from a man between 45 and 60 years old with acute or convalescent COVID-19.

The genes are TRBV19 and TRBJ1-4; D call uncertain. The CDR3 has 16 residues. Germline V gene data show CDR1 as LNHDA and CDR2 as SQIVND (reference sequence). V lost 5 bases and J lost 2, with 15 bases in between. CDR3 nucleotides: TGTGCCAGTAGTGGCCCCGGCGGTTTGACTAATGAAAAACTGTTTTTT. Its translation: CASSGPGGLTNEKLFF.

Concerning this clone itself: The same CDR3 arises from other DNA sequences in this sample as well. The chain employs TRBV9 and TRBJ1-2; D not resolved. The CDR3 spans 13 residues. Trimming cost V 0 bases and J 4 bases, with 7 bases left between them. Germline lookup yields CDR1 SGDLS and CDR2 YYNGEE. CDR3 sequence (DNA): TGTGCCAGCAGCGTAGACAGAAGCTATGGCTACACCTTC. Protein product: CASSVDRSYGYTF.

The CDR3 here is CASSQNQGSPLYEQYF. CDR3 DNA sequence: TGCGCCAGCAGCCAAAATCAGGGGTCTCCTCTATACGAGCAGTACTTC. The chain links TRBV5-1 to TRBJ2-7, with D possibly matching TRBD1 (6 bases). Trimming cost V 4 bases and J 4 bases, with 21 bases left between them. The germline CDR1 and CDR2 sequences are SGHRS and YFSETQ. This CDR3 has 16 residues. Complete variable domain (other parts from reference TRBV5-1 and TRBJ2-7): KAGVTQTPRYLIKTRGQQVTLSCSPISGHRSVSWYQQTPGQGLQFLFEYFSETQRNKGNFPGRFSGRQFSNSRSEMNVSTLELGDSALYLCASSQNQGSPLYEQYFGPGTRLTVT.

The chain recombines TRBV30 with TRBJ1-1; 7 positions agree with TRBD1. This CDR3 region has 13 residues. V gave up 2 bases and J gave up 4 bases; unmatched junction bases: 4. Germline V CDR1 and CDR2: GTSNPN, SVGIG (reference sequence). DNA of the CDR3: TGTGCCTGGAGTAAGGGGGCCCCCACTGAAGCTTTCTTT. Its translation is CAWSKGAPTEAFF.

The J gene is TRBJ1-3, the V gene TRBV18, with a possible D match to TRBD1 (5 bases). This CDR3 region has 16 residues. Germline V CDR1 and CDR2: KGHSH, LQKENI. V was pared by 3 bases and J by 0 bases, with 12 bases between. CDR3 residues: CASSPVGDSSGNTIYF. The CDR3 region has the DNA TGTGCCAGCTCACCGGTCGGGGACTCCTCTGGAAACACCATATATTTT.

This chain uses TRBV28 with TRBJ1-2; TRBD1 is a possible D gene (6 bases). Germline-derived CDR1 and CDR2 are MDHEN and SYDVKM. The CDR3 runs 13 residues. Trimming stripped 9 bases from V and 3 bases from J, with 14 bases between. The CDR3 loop reads CASSGAPHYGYTF. The DNA for the CDR3 is TGTGCCAGTTCAGGGGCGCCCCACTATGGCTACACCTTC.

A single count supports this clone. The V gene is TRBV15, the J gene TRBJ2-2, with no clear D. The CDR3 sequence is 15 residues long. Trimming removed 4 bases at V and 6 bases at J, with 15 bases between. Germline V gene sequence: CDR1 LNHNV, CDR2 YYDKDF (reference sequence). DNA for the CDR3: TGTGCCACCAGCACAGAGGTACGGGTCCCCGGGGAGCTGTTTTTT. It encodes CATSTEVRVPGELFF.

J is TRBJ1-1 and V is TRBV4-1, with 7 bases matching TRBD1. Germline values: CDR1 MGHRA, CDR2 YSYEKL. V trimming: 3 bases; J trimming: 0 bases; junction bases outside the gene matches: 7. CDR3 size: 16 residues. Here the CDR3 reads CASSHLTGSMNTEAFF. CDR3 nucleotide sequence: TGCGCCAGCAGCCATCTGACAGGGTCCATGAACACTGAAGCTTTCTTT.

The gene calls are TRBV5-6 and TRBJ2-3; 7 positions agree with TRBD2. This CDR3 region has 15 residues. J gave up 4 bases and V 0 bases, and 5 bases lay outside the gene matches. Germline V gene data show CDR1 as SGHDT and CDR2 as YYEEEE. The CDR3, as DNA: TGTGCCAGCAGCTTGGGACTAGCTTATTCAGATACGCAGTATTTT. Translated, it gives CASSLGLAYSDTQYF.

CDR3 sequence: CASSLGVNTEAFF. In DNA form, the CDR3 reads TGTGCCAGTTCCCTCGGGGTGAACACTGAAGCTTTCTTT. The chain recombines TRBV19 with TRBJ1-1; D is uncertain. This CDR3 is 13 amino acids long. Germline values: CDR1 LNHDA, CDR2 SQIVND (reference sequence). Deletions cut 8 bases from V and 0 bases from J, with 10 bases between.

The chain couples TRBV21-1 to TRBJ1-5; the table's D call of TRBD1 was not tested on the DNA. TRBV21-1 is a pseudogene segment. This CDR3 region has 14 residues. The CDR3 is CASSPGTGGQPQHF. The CDR3 DNA reads as TGTGCCAGCAGCCCCGGGACAGGGGGTCAGCCCCAGCATTTT.

The chain recombines TRBV4-2 with TRBJ2-2, with TRBD2 matching 7 bases. Germline CDR1 is LGHNA and CDR2 is YNFKEQ. With 4 bases clipped from V and 6 bases from J, the junction kept 11 bases outside the gene matches. This CDR3 region has 16 residues. The CDR3 DNA reads TGTGCCAGCAGCCGTAGACTAGCCGACGGGGCCGGGGAGCTGTTTTTT. Its translation: CASSRRLADGAGELFF.

This clone was found a few times. V and J are TRBV5-6 and TRBJ2-4; weak D call: TRBD2 (6 bases). The CDR3 consists of 15 residues. The germline gives CDR1 SGHDT, CDR2 YYEEEE. V lost 0 bases and J 9 bases, leaving 16 bases between the germline ends. The CDR3 nucleotides are TGTGCCAGCAGCTTGGTAGGGACTGCCCGAGGCATTCAGTACTTC. Its protein is CASSLVGTARGIQYF.

V gene TRBV28 combines with J gene TRBJ1-1; 7 bases agree with TRBD1. CDR1 and CDR2 (germline): MDHEN, SYDVKM. J gave up 0 bases and V 10 bases, and 8 bases lay outside the gene matches. This CDR3 spans 14 amino acids. Here the CDR3 DNA reads TGTGCCATCAGACAGGGCGAAATGAACACTGAAGCTTTCTTT. This encodes CAIRQGEMNTEAFF.